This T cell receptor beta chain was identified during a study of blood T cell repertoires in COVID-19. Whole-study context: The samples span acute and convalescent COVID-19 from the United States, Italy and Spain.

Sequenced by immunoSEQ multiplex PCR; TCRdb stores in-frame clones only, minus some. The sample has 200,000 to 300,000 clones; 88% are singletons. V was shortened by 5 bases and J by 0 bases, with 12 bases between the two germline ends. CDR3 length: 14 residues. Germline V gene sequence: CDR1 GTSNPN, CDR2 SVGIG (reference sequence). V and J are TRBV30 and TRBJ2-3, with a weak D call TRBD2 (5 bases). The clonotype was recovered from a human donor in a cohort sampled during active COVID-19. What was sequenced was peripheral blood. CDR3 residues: CAWCGGPSTDTQYF. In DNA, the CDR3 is TGTGCCTGGTGTGGCGGGCCTAGCACAGATACGCAGTATTTT.